These 18 T cell receptor beta chains were sequenced from one sample in a study of blood T cell repertoires in COVID-19. TCRdb's table, derived via immunoSEQ multiplex PCR, lists solely in-frame clones and lacks some. The repertoire holds some 190,000 clones, with 80% as singletons. The sequenced material came from PBMCs or T cells enriched from blood (not recorded which). These receptors were collected from a man in his sixties who had been exposed to COVID-19.

This clone was seen a handful of times. The chain carries TRBV5-1 and TRBJ1-3; 8 nucleotides match TRBD1. This CDR3 is built from 16 residues. Looked up from germline, CDR1 is SGHRS and CDR2 is YFSETQ. The V segment lost 4 bases and the J segment 0 bases; nucleotides outside the gene matches: 6. CDR3 sequence (DNA): TGCGCCAGCAGCGAGGGGACAGGTTACTCTGGAAACACCATATATTTT. Translated, it gives CASSEGTGYSGNTIYF.

This rearrangement joins TRBV30 to TRBJ2-7; D is undetermined. Germline V gene sequence: CDR1 GTSNPN, CDR2 SVGIG (reference sequence). The CDR3 sequence is 13 residues long. V lost 0 bases, J lost 3 bases, and 9 bases lay in between. As DNA, the CDR3 is TGTGCCTGGAGTGTACTACTATTCTACGAGCAGTACTTC. Amino acids: CAWSVLLFYEQYF.

This rearrangement joins TRBV11-2 to TRBJ2-2; 8 bases fit TRBD1. CDR3 size: 17 residues. The germline V gene encodes CDR1 SGHAT and CDR2 FQNNGV. V lost 4 bases and J lost 5; bases outside the gene matches: 12. The CDR3 is CASSYLTGVFGTGELFF. DNA for the CDR3: TGTGCCAGCAGCTACCTGACAGGGGTGTTTGGGACCGGGGAGCTGTTTTTT.

The chain employs TRBV6-1 and TRBJ1-6; possibly TRBD1 for D (6 bases). Germline V CDR1 and CDR2: MNHNS, SASEGT. The V end lost 0 bases, the J end lost 3 bases, and 6 bases lay between the germline ends. This CDR3 is 15 amino acids long. The DNA of the CDR3 is TGTGCCAGCAGTGAAGCAGGGGGCTATAATTCACCCCTCCACTTT. This translates into CASSEAGGYNSPLHF.

This sequence joins TRBV14 and TRBJ2-3, with 8 bases identical to TRBD2. Germline V CDR1 and CDR2: SGHDN, FVKESK. Unmatched junction bases numbered 14, after V lost 1 base and J lost 5 bases. The CDR3 totals 18 residues. CDR3 bases: TGTGCCAGCAGCCAAGGAGGGAGACTAGCGTCCCCTCAAGATACGCAGTATTTT. It is translated as CASSQGGRLASPQDTQYF.

This clone was seen only a few times. V is TRBV3-1 (or the pseudogene TRBV3-2) and J is TRBJ2-7; 10 nucleotides align to TRBD1. The germline gives CDR1 LGHDT, CDR2 YNNKEL (reference sequence). The CDR3 is 17 residues long. The ends lost 0 bases at V and 4 bases at J; junction bases unmatched: 9. CDR3 in amino acids: CASSQDQGQGFGYEQYF. The CDR3 DNA follows: TGTGCCAGCAGCCAAGATCAGGGACAGGGGTTTGGGTACGAGCAGTACTTC.

The chain employs TRBV9 and TRBJ2-1, with D tentatively TRBD2 (6 bases). This CDR3 spans 15 amino acids. V was shortened by 0 bases and J by 3 bases, with 10 bases between the two germline ends. The germline V gene encodes CDR1 SGDLS and CDR2 YYNGEE. CDR3 DNA: TGTGCCAGCAGCGTAGTCGGGAGCGACTACAATGAGCAGTTCTTC. Protein sequence: CASSVVGSDYNEQFF.

This chain uses TRBV20-1 with TRBJ2-5; a possible D gene is TRBD1 (6 bases). V gave up 6 bases and J gave up 3 bases, with 8 bases separating them. The CDR3 runs to 11 residues. Germline CDR1 is DFQATT and CDR2 is SNEGSKA (reference sequence). The CDR3: CSARQEETQYF. CDR3 coding DNA: TGCAGTGCCCGACAGGAAGAGACCCAGTACTTC.

A single count supports this clone. The CDR3: CASSDHTLYEQYF. DNA of the CDR3: TGCGCCAGCAGTGATCACACCCTCTACGAGCAGTACTTC. J is TRBJ2-7 and V is TRBV10-1; D gene ambiguous. V lost 3 bases to trimming and J lost 3 bases, with 9 bases between them. The CDR3 is 13 residues long. The germline gives CDR1 WNHNN, CDR2 SYGVQD (reference sequence).

The V call is TRBV5-1, the J call TRBJ2-7, with 12 bases aligning to TRBD1. Per germline, CDR1 SGHRS and CDR2 YFSETQ. The V segment lost 4 bases and the J segment 2 bases; nucleotides outside the gene matches: 13. CDR3 length: 18 residues. CDR3 sequence reads: CASSIGTGGRGLAYEQYF. In nucleotides, the CDR3 is TGCGCCAGCAGCATAGGGACAGGGGGCAGGGGACTAGCCTACGAGCAGTACTTC.

The chain is built from TRBV6-5 and TRBJ1-3; D may be TRBD1 (6 bases). Trimming cost V 6 bases and J 0 bases, with 6 bases left between them. This CDR3 comprises 13 residues. The germline gives CDR1 MNHEY, CDR2 SVGAGI. CDR3 nucleotides: TGTGCCAGCAGAGGGGGCTCTGGAAACACCATATATTTT. Protein sequence: CASRGGSGNTIYF.

The chain combines TRBV27 with TRBJ1-2, with D perhaps matching TRBD1 (5 bases). The V gene lost 2 bases and the J gene lost 5 bases, with 9 bases spanning the gap. The CDR3 is made up of 13 amino acids. Germline V lookup: CDR1 MNHEY, CDR2 SMNVEV (reference sequence). CDR3 loop: CASSLRAGYGYTF. In nucleotides, the CDR3 is TGTGCCAGCAGTTTACGGGCAGGGTATGGCTACACCTTC.

A note on this clone: An end of the junction differs from the germline gene, which may be a read error. The gene calls are TRBV7-9 and TRBJ2-7, with TRBD2 matching over 10 bases. The CDR3 contains 12 residues. The germline V gene encodes CDR1 SEHNR and CDR2 FQNEAQ (reference sequence). The CDR3 sequence is CASGLAGAFPDF. The CDR3 DNA sequence: TGTGCCAGCGGGCTAGCGGGAGCCTTTCCGGACTTC. Drawing the rest from reference TRBV7-9 and TRBJ2-7, the complete variable domain is DTGVSQNPRHKITKRGQNVTFRCDPISEHNRLYWYRQTLGQGPEFLTYFQNEAQLEKSRLLSDRFSAERPKGSFSTLEIQRTEQGDSAMYLCASGLAGAFPDFGPGTRLTVT.

The chain is built from TRBV7-9 and TRBJ2-4; possibly TRBD2 for D (5 bases). The CDR3 is made up of 17 amino acids. The V gene's germline CDR1 is SEHNR and CDR2 FQNEAQ (reference sequence). V lost 2 bases and J lost 2, with 16 bases in between. The CDR3 DNA sequence: TGTGCCAGCAGCTTAATCCGGGGAGACGGAACCAAAAACATTCAGTACTTC. Translation gives CASSLIRGDGTKNIQYF.

V gene TRBV12-3 or TRBV12-4 combines with J gene TRBJ1-2; TRBD1 matches 8 bases. The CDR3 spans 13 residues. V lost 6 bases to trimming and J lost 8 bases; unmatched junction nucleotides: 8. CDR3 nucleotide sequence: TGTGCCAGCAGCACCGACAGGGGCTGGGGCTACACCTTC. Amino acids: CASSTDRGWGYTF.

The chain employs TRBV5-6 and TRBJ1-6; no definite D call. The CDR3 runs to 15 residues. CDR1 and CDR2 (germline): SGHDT, YYEEEE. Trimming took off 0 bases at V and 5 bases at J, with 9 bases between the two ends. The CDR3 coding sequence is TGTGCCAGCAGCTTGGGAGACAAGGATAATTCACCCCTCCACTTT. It yields the protein CASSLGDKDNSPLHF.

Worth noting for this clone: The same CDR3 is also encoded by other DNA sequences in this sample. J is TRBJ1-5 and V is TRBV19, with D perhaps matching TRBD1 (5 bases). Germline-derived CDR1 and CDR2 are LNHDA and SQIVND (reference sequence). This CDR3 is 14 amino acids long. The V and J ends lost 7 bases and 0 bases respectively, with 10 bases between them. The CDR3 loop reads CASNPGGSNQPQHF. CDR3 coding DNA: TGTGCCAGTAACCCGGGGGGTAGCAATCAGCCCCAGCATTTT.

The J gene is TRBJ2-2, the V gene TRBV28, with D tentatively TRBD2 (5 bases). The V gene's germline CDR1 is MDHEN and CDR2 SYDVKM. CDR3 length equals 15 residues. The ends were cut back, 3 bases at V and 2 bases at J, with 10 bases in the middle. The CDR3 region has the DNA TGTGCCAGCAGTTTGATCGGGAAAAACACCGGGGAGCTGTTTTTT. Translation gives CASSLIGKNTGELFF.